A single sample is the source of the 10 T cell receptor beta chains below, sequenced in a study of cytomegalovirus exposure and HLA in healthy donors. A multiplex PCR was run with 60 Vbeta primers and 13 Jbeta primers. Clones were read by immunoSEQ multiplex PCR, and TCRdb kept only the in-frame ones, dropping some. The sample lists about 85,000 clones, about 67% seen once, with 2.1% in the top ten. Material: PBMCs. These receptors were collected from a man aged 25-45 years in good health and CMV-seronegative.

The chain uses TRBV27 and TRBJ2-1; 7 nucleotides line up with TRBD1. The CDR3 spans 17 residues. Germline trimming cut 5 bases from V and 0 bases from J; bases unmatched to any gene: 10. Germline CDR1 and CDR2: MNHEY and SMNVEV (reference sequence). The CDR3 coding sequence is TGTGCCAGCAGTATTCTACGACAGGGAGTCTCCTACAATGAGCAGTTCTTC. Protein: CASSILRQGVSYNEQFF.

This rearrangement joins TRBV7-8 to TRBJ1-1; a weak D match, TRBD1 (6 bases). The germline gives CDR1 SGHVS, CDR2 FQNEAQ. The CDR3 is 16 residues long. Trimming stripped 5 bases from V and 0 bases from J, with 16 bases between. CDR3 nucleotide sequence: TGTGCCAGCAGCCCACGGGGGGGCCTCATGAACACTGAAGCTTTCTTT. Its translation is CASSPRGGLMNTEAFF.

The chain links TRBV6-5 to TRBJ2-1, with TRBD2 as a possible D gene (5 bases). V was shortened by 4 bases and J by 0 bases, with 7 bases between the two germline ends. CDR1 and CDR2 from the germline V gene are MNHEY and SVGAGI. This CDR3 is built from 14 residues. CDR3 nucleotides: TGTGCCAGCAGTTCGGGAAGCTCCTACAATGAGCAGTTCTTC. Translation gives CASSSGSSYNEQFF.

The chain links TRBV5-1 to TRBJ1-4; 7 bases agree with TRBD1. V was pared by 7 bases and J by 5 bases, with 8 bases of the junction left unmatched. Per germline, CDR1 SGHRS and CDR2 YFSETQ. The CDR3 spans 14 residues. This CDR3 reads CASATGVLNEKLFF. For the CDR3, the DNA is TGCGCCAGCGCAACAGGGGTGCTAAATGAAAAACTGTTTTTT. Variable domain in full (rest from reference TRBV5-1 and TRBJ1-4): KAGVTQTPRYLIKTRGQQVTLSCSPISGHRSVSWYQQTPGQGLQFLFEYFSETQRNKGNFPGRFSGRQFSNSRSEMNVSTLELGDSALYLCASATGVLNEKLFFGSGTQLSVL.

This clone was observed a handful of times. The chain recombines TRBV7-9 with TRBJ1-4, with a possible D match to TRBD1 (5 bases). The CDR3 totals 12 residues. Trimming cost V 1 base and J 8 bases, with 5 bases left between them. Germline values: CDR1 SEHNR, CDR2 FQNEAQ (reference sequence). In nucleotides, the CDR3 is TGTGCCAGCAGCTTAGACAGGGAAAAACTGTTTTTT. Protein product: CASSLDREKLFF.

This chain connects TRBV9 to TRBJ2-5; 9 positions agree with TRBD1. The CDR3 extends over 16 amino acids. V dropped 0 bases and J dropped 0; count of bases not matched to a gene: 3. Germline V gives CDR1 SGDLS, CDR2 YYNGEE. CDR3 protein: CASSVGQGGYQETQYF. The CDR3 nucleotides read TGTGCCAGCAGCGTAGGACAGGGGGGGTACCAAGAGACCCAGTACTTC.

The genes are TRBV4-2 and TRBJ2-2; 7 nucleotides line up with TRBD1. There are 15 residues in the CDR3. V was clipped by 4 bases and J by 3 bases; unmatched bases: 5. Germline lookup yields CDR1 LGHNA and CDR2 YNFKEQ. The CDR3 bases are TGTGCCAGCAGCCCCCCGACAGGGTACACCGGGGAGCTGTTTTTT. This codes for CASSPPTGYTGELFF.

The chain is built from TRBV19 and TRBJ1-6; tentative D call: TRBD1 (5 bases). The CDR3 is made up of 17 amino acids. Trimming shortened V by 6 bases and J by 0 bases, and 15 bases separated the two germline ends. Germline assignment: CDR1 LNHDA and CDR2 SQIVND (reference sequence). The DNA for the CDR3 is TGTGCCAGTAGAGGGGCAGGGAGGAGCTCCTATAATTCACCCCTCCACTTT. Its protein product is CASRGAGRSSYNSPLHF.

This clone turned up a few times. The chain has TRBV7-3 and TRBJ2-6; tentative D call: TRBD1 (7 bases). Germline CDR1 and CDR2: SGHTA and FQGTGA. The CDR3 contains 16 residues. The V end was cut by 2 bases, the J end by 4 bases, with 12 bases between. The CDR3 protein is CASSLEGAGGANVLTF. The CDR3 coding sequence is TGTGCCAGCAGCTTAGAGGGGGCGGGAGGGGCCAACGTCCTGACTTTC.

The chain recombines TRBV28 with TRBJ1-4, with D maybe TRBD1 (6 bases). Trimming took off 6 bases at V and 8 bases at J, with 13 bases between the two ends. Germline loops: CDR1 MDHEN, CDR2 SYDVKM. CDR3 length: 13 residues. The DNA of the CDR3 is TGTGCCAGCAGCCACAGGGTGGACGAAAAACTGTTTTTT. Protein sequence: CASSHRVDEKLFF.